These 18 T cell receptor beta chains were all obtained from the same sample, sequenced in a study of identical twins. TCRdb recomputed calls from the 5' RACE reads with MiXCR, one row per CDR3 protein. The sample lists hundreds of thousands of distinct CDR3 sequences, roughly 9% occurring once. These data were also reused for a study on yellow fever vaccine responses in identical twins.

Sequencing input: CD8+ T cells sorted from blood. The receptors here all came from a woman aged 18 to 35 in good health.

This chain uses TRBV7-9 with TRBJ1-1, with D possibly TRBD1 on 5 matching bases. Germline CDR1 is SEHNR and CDR2 is FQNEAQ (reference sequence). The CDR3 spans 12 residues. The CDR3 loop is CAVYGADTEAFF. CDR3 in DNA: TGTGCTGTCTACGGGGCCGACACTGAAGCTTTCTTT.

This clonotype has a count of ten or more. The V gene is TRBV2, the J gene TRBJ2-5; possible D gene TRBD2, 6 bases. Germline V gene lookup returns CDR1 SNHLY and CDR2 FYNNEI. Trimming shortened V by 8 bases and J by 4 bases, and 17 bases separated the two germline ends. The CDR3 runs to 14 residues. CDR3 residues: CASFPGGGRETQYF. The CDR3 bases are TGTGCCAGCTTCCCCGGGGGAGGTCGAGAGACCCAGTACTTC.

This clonotype has a count of ten or more. The rearrangement uses TRBV5-6 and TRBJ2-1, with D possibly being TRBD1 (5 bases). CDR1 is SGHDT, CDR2 YYEEEE, per germline. Trimming removed 0 bases from V and 6 bases from J, with 19 bases in between. The CDR3 consists of 17 residues. CDR3 in amino acids: CASSLVRAPLLFNEQFF. The CDR3 region has the DNA TGTGCCAGCAGCTTGGTCAGGGCTCCGCTTTTATTCAATGAGCAGTTCTTC.

This chain links TRBV7-2 with TRBJ2-2; D is unresolved. Trimming left V 1 base short and J 0 bases short, with 9 bases between. The V gene's germline CDR1 is SGHTA and CDR2 FQGNSA. The CDR3 runs 16 residues. CDR3 bases: TGTGCCAGCAGCTTAGGAGCAGACGCGAACACCGGGGAGCTGTTTTTT. This encodes CASSLGADANTGELFF.

The gene calls are TRBV7-9 and TRBJ2-7; D not certain. The CDR3 loop spans 11 amino acids. V lost 1 base, J lost 7 bases, and 5 bases lay in between. Per germline, CDR1 SEHNR and CDR2 FQNEAQ (reference sequence). The CDR3 region has the DNA TGTGCCAGCAGCTTAGATTGGGAGCAGTACTTC. As protein: CASSLDWEQYF.

The sample holds a few counts of this clonotype. The rearrangement joins TRBV5-6 to TRBJ2-5; 8 nucleotides match TRBD2. This CDR3 region has 15 residues. Per germline, CDR1 SGHDT and CDR2 YYEEEE. With V trimmed by 3 bases and J by 2 bases, 6 bases remained unmatched. The CDR3 reads CASSSRGGVQETQYF. CDR3 coding DNA: TGTGCCAGCAGCTCTCGGGGGGGCGTACAAGAGACCCAGTACTTC.

This clonotype was detected many times. The rearrangement links TRBV7-9 to TRBJ2-7, with TRBD1 as a possible D gene (5 bases). CDR1 and CDR2 (germline): SEHNR, FQNEAQ (reference sequence). Trimming removed 0 bases at V and 2 bases at J, with 11 bases between. The CDR3 runs to 15 residues. The CDR3 loop is CASSLASQGPYEQYF. CDR3 bases: TGTGCCAGCAGCTTAGCTAGTCAGGGTCCCTACGAGCAGTACTTC.

This clonotype appeared many times. The CDR3 protein is CASSSRDSRNQPQHF. As DNA, the CDR3 is TGTGCCAGCAGCTCCCGGGACAGCCGCAATCAGCCCCAGCATTTT. The V gene is TRBV5-5, the J gene TRBJ1-5, with 7 bases identical to TRBD1. The junction had 5 bases not matched to a gene; V was cut back by 3 bases and J by 2 bases. CDR1 and CDR2 from the germline V gene are SGHKS and YYEKEE (reference sequence). The CDR3 contains 15 residues.

This clonotype was recorded many times. The chain employs TRBV2 and TRBJ2-7, with D perhaps given as TRBD1 or TRBD2 (5 bases each). Deletions cut 4 bases from V and 2 bases from J, with 12 bases between. The CDR3 totals 14 residues. From germline, CDR1 is SNHLY and CDR2 FYNNEI. The CDR3 reads CASSATEGPYEQYF. The CDR3 nucleotides are TGTGCCAGCAGTGCGACAGAGGGTCCCTACGAGCAGTACTTC.

The gene calls are TRBV19 and TRBJ2-7, with 9 nucleotides matching TRBD1. Per the germline V gene, CDR1 is LNHDA and CDR2 is SQIVND (reference sequence). The CDR3 contains 15 residues. With 4 bases clipped from V and 1 base from J, the junction kept 5 bases outside the gene matches. CDR3 protein: CASSTRGTGSYEQYF. The CDR3 coding sequence is TGTGCCAGTAGTACCCGCGGGACAGGGTCCTACGAGCAGTACTTC.

In this sample, this clonotype turned up many times. The chain employs TRBV7-6 and TRBJ1-1; TRBD1 might be the D (5 bases). Germline V gene sequence: CDR1 SGHVS, CDR2 FNYEAQ. The CDR3 consists of 16 residues. V was clipped by 1 base and J by 0 bases, with 12 bases between them. CDR3 nucleotide sequence: TGTGCCAGCAGCTTAGTGGCAAGGGGATTGAACACTGAAGCTTTCTTT. Translating it yields CASSLVARGLNTEAFF.

The rearrangement joins TRBV4-1 to TRBJ2-3, with 11 bases fitting TRBD2. Looked up from germline, CDR1 is MGHRA and CDR2 is YSYEKL. The ends lost 2 bases at V and 2 bases at J; junction bases unmatched: 6. The CDR3 covers 17 residues. The CDR3 sequence is CASSQPPGLADTDTQYF. CDR3 coding DNA: TGCGCCAGCAGCCAACCGCCGGGACTAGCGGACACAGATACGCAGTATTTT.

In this sample, this clonotype turned up a few times. The rearrangement links TRBV5-6 to TRBJ2-3; weak D call: TRBD2 (6 bases). The germline gives CDR1 SGHDT, CDR2 YYEEEE. Trimming shortened V by 6 bases and J by 7 bases, and 12 bases separated the two germline ends. This CDR3 contains 12 residues. The CDR3 DNA follows: TGTGCCAGCACTACGGCGGGGAATACGCAGTATTTT. Residues: CASTTAGNTQYF.

This clonotype occurred many times. The rearrangement joins TRBV7-6 to TRBJ2-1; D is uncertain. CDR3 length equals 16 residues. Germline CDR1 reads SGHVS; CDR2 reads FNYEAQ. Trimming pared 3 bases from V and 8 bases from J, leaving 20 bases between. This CDR3 reads CASSFGSSGALDEQFF. CDR3 coding DNA: TGTGCCAGCAGCTTCGGCAGCTCCGGAGCTCTGGATGAGCAGTTCTTC.

The V call is TRBV23-1, the J call TRBJ2-7; 11 nucleotides agree with TRBD2. TRBV23-1 has ORF status, its function being uncertain. With V trimmed by 2 bases and J by 0 bases, 12 bases remained unmatched. CDR3 length: 19 amino acids. CDR3 protein: CASSQTRGCTSGSSYEQYF. DNA of the CDR3: TGCGCCAGCAGTCAAACCCGAGGGTGTACTAGCGGGAGCTCCTACGAGCAGTACTTC.

This clonotype was picked up many times. V is TRBV29-1 and J is TRBJ2-1, with D possibly TRBD2 on 5 matching bases. Germline-derived CDR1 and CDR2 are SQVTM and ANQGSEA. This CDR3 spans 11 amino acids. V gave up 8 bases and J gave up 9 bases, with 14 bases separating them. The CDR3 reads CSPGIMGEQFF. CDR3 bases: TGCAGCCCGGGGATTATGGGTGAGCAGTTCTTC.

The chain carries TRBV23-1 and TRBJ2-1, with D uncertain. TRBV23-1 falls under the ORF class, with uncertain function. Trimming cost V 6 bases and J 6 bases, with 3 bases left between them. The CDR3 has 10 residues. The CDR3 bases are TGCGCCAGCAGCCCCAATGAGCAGTTCTTC. Protein sequence: CASSPNEQFF.

At least ten counts were recorded for this clonotype. The chain employs TRBV3-1 and TRBJ2-7, with unresolved D. V dropped 1 base and J dropped 3 bases, with 10 bases sitting between them. The germline V gene encodes CDR1 LGHDT and CDR2 YNNKEL (reference sequence). This CDR3 is 14 amino acids long. Written as DNA, the CDR3 is TGTGCCAGCAGCCAAGTCACAGAAGACTACGAGCAGTACTTC. As protein: CASSQVTEDYEQYF.